This T cell receptor (beta chain) derives from a study of blood T cell repertoires in COVID-19. Trimming at V came to 5 bases and at J to 4 bases, leaving 4 bases not matched to a gene. The CDR3 spans 14 residues. The V gene's germline CDR1 is MNHEY and CDR2 SVGAGI. Measured with immunoSEQ multiplex PCR; TCRdb has only the in-frame clones, and not every one. Of 120,000 to 150,000 clones detected, more than 75% appear once; the ten largest clones hold roughly 4%. The V gene is TRBV6-5, the J gene TRBJ1-5; 8 positions match TRBD1. This TCR derives from an elderly woman with acute or convalescent COVID-19. Sequenced input: peripheral blood. The CDR3 sequence is CASSPGQGNQPQHF. The CDR3 region has the DNA TGTGCCAGCAGTCCTGGACAGGGAAATCAGCCCCAGCATTTT.